A single TCR beta chain is shown here with its context. The count of this clonotype is one. Its binding antigen is unknown. No base quality information exists; no much larger clone differs at one position. The entry originates in a study of post-analysis software for immune sequencing data (dated by TCRdb to about 2015). At the level of the whole study: Disease courses on record covered relapsing-remitting, secondary progressive and progressive-relapsing multiple sclerosis, though some patients had no subtype annotation. A subset of samples was prepared in parallel using single-end sample barcoding, then pooled and co-amplified after Illumina adapter ligation. The patient repertoires were compared against some twelve previously published healthy control repertoires obtained from donors aged 6 to 25 years.

Results and caveats for the whole study, not just this receptor: Multiple sclerosis patients had significantly lower normalized Chao1 diversity than controls, a result that suggests substantial peripheral T-cell clonal expansion. The control group was slightly older than the multiple sclerosis patient group. Significantly higher frequencies in patients than in controls were found for roughly 5 TRBV segments, including TRBV5-6, TRBV5-1 and TRBV20-1. Strong co-clustering of samples prepared in the same batch was shown by direct clustering with F measure, prompting a batch-effect correction.

Library creation used PCR. Sequencing took place on an Illumina HiSeq 2500. To reduce PCR and sequencing biases, unique molecular identifiers were incorporated into the TCR beta cDNA libraries. Per 1 to 10 million input T cells, roughly 0.5 million cDNA molecules were obtained, such that each molecule approximated one T cell. Patient libraries were prepared and sequenced with the same protocol used for the earlier healthy control dataset. Samples belonging to the same batch were prepared together, multiplexed and sequenced on a shared HiSeq lane. The source study handled its data this way. MIGEC was used to process the raw barcoded reads, and molecular identifier groups with only a single read were discarded before consensus assembly and CDR3 extraction. VDJtools was used for post-analysis of the clonotype tables, with diversity normalized by down-sampling every dataset to the smallest sample size. To correct batch-related cross-sample contamination, repertoire overlap clustering matched CDR3 amino acid sequences but not nucleotide sequences. TCRdb took the public reads, trimmed them with fastp at Q25, ran MiXCR for clone calling and kept in-frame beta chains. Rows with a matching CDR3 protein are joined into one entry that keeps the most common DNA and genes. The V and J calls and clone size come from TCRdb's table, not from the authors' own analysis. For this sample there are roughly 600,000 distinct CDR3 sequences; about 44% appear just once. 1.5% to 2% of the sample lies in the top ten.

Looking up the germline V gene (reference sequence) yields CDR1 LGHDT and CDR2 YNNKEL. The CDR3 holds 17 amino acids from the cysteine to the phenylalanine. Only the CDR3 region is kept as DNA, spanning 51 bases read in frame from base 1. V and J are truncated by 0 bases and 2 bases respectively, leaving an intervening sequence of 15 bases. To demonstrate the VDJtools post-analysis software, TCR beta repertoires were profiled from the peripheral blood of 13 young patients with multiple sclerosis. The multiple sclerosis patients were children and adolescents between about 6 and 16 years of age. This TCR came from a girl between 5 and 17 years old with multiple sclerosis. This chain is built from TRBV3-1 and TRBJ2-3; too little of a D gene remains to name it. Source material: blood. The nucleotides are TGTGCCAGCAGCCAAGATTTGGTGGGGTCCGACACAGATACGCAGTATTTT. The translation is CASSQDLVGSDTDTQYF.